A selection of T cell receptor beta chains follows, all from one sample in a study of blood T cell repertoires in COVID-19. Here immunoSEQ multiplex PCR was the method, and the copy in TCRdb shows in-frame clones only, minus some. The sample has 130,000 to 150,000 clones, approximately 83% seen once. The sample consisted of peripheral blood. These receptor sequences come from a woman older than 75 with acute or convalescent COVID-19. Both conserved end residues are part of each CDR3. A D gene is named only where the DNA matches it firmly. Clone size is given for some rows only: seen once, a few or many times, or a class if the clone is expanded.

clone size | D gene | J gene | V gene | CDR3 DNA | CDR3 protein
- | - | TRBJ1-2 | TRBV5-4 | TGTGCCAGCAGCTTGGGCGAGGCCATATATGGCTACACCTTC | CASSLGEAIYGYTF
- | - | TRBJ1-1 | TRBV5-1 | TGCGCCAGCAGCTTGGGGGACAACAAAGCTTTCTTT | CASSLGDNKAFF
- | - | TRBJ2-5 | TRBV4-2 | TGTGCCAGCAGCCAGGGGAGGTTCCAAGAGACCCAGTACTTC | CASSQGRFQETQYF
- | - | TRBJ1-5 | TRBV3-1/TRBV3-2 | TGTGCCAGCAGCCCGGGGAGCAATCAGCCCCAGCATTTT | CASSPGSNQPQHF
- | - | TRBJ1-1 | TRBV7-3 | TGTGCCAGCAGCTTAGGGGGGTTGAACACTGAAGCTTTCTTT | CASSLGGLNTEAFF
- | TRBD2 | TRBJ2-7 | TRBV5-1 | TGCGCCAGCAGCTTTGGGGCTAGCGGGGACTACGAGCAGTACTTC | CASSFGASGDYEQYF
- | TRBD1 | TRBJ1-1 | TRBV7-3 | TGTGCCAGCAGCCTACAGGGGGCATTGAACACTGAAGCTTTCTTT | CASSLQGALNTEAFF
few | - | TRBJ1-1 | TRBV29-1 | TGCAGCGTTAACAGGGAGATTGACACTGAAGCTTTCTTT | CSVNREIDTEAFF
- | - | TRBJ1-3 | TRBV7-9 | TGTGCCAGCAGCACGGGCTCTGGAAACACCATATATTTT | CASSTGSGNTIYF
once | - | TRBJ2-3 | TRBV4-1 | TGCGCCAGCAGCTTCCCGAGGGATACGCAGTATTTT | CASSFPRDTQYF
- | - | TRBJ2-1 | TRBV10-3 | TGTGCCATCAGTGAGTCGTTGGGACGGCGGAGGGAACAGTTCTTC | CAISESLGRRREQFF
- | - | TRBJ1-4 | TRBV5-8 | TGTGCCAGCAGCTCTAGCCGAGGGGGAAGAAATGAAAAACTGTTTTTT | CASSSSRGGRNEKLFF
- | - | TRBJ1-1 | TRBV11-1 | TGTGCCAGCAGCTTGCGTGCCGGTGGGGGCGCGTTCTTT | CASSLRAGGGAFF
once | TRBD1 | TRBJ2-1 | TRBV29-1 | TGCAGCGTTGGACAGGGGTCACTCAATGAGCAGTTCTTC | CSVGQGSLNEQFF
once | - | TRBJ2-4 | TRBV7-9 | TGTGCCAGCAGCTTAGCAGGGAGTAAGGAAAACATTCAGTACTTC | CASSLAGSKENIQYF
- | - | TRBJ2-2 | TRBV4-1 | TGCGCCAGCAGCCAAGAAGCGGGTTTCCCGAGGCGAGACAACACCGGGGAGCTGTTTTTT | CASSQEAGFPRRDNTGELFF
- | TRBD2 | TRBJ2-3 | TRBV9 | TGTGCCAGCAGCCCTACAGCGGGGGGGCGGCAAGATACGCAGTATTTT | CASSPTAGGRQDTQYF
- | - | TRBJ2-3 | TRBV5-1 | TGCGCCAGCAGCTCCATTGATACGCAGTATTTT | CASSSIDTQYF
- | TRBD1 | TRBJ2-7 | TRBV6-5 | TGTGCCAGCAGTTACGGGCCCGGACAGGCAACGATCGAGCAGTACTTC | CASSYGPGQATIEQYF
- | - | TRBJ2-7 | TRBV11-2 | TGTGCCAGCAGCTTAGATCTTGGGAGTGGAAGCTCCTACGAGCAGTACTTC | CASSLDLGSGSSYEQYF
- | - | TRBJ2-7 | TRBV3-1/TRBV3-2 | TGTGCCAGCAGCCAAGATGGGGGACAAAACAAATTC | CASSQDGGQNKF
- | TRBD1 | TRBJ1-1 | TRBV18 | TGTGCCAGCTCACCCAGACAGGGGCCTGAGAACACTGAAGCTTTCTTT | CASSPRQGPENTEAFF
- | TRBD1 | TRBJ1-1 | TRBV2 | TGTGCCAGCAGGGCGATTCCTGGACAGGGGCCACCGATGAACACTGAAGCTTTCTTT | CASRAIPGQGPPMNTEAFF
once | TRBD2 | TRBJ2-5 | TRBV4-1 | TGCGCCAGCAGCCCCCGACTAGCGGGGACCACAGGGGAGACCCAGTACTTC | CASSPRLAGTTGETQYF
- | - | TRBJ2-5 | TRBV11-3 | TGTGCCAGCAGCGATACCTCGACAGGTGGGGAGACCCAGTACTTC | CASSDTSTGGETQYF
- | TRBD1 | TRBJ1-2 | TRBV19 | TGTGCCAGTAGTAAACTAACTGGCAGGGGGTATGGCTACACCTTC | CASSKLTGRGYGYTF
- | - | TRBJ1-1 | TRBV11-3 | TGTGCCAGCAGCTTAGGCCCCCGGACAGAGAACACTGAAGCTTTCTTT | CASSLGPRTENTEAFF
- | TRBD1 | TRBJ2-2 | TRBV3-1/TRBV3-2 | TGTGCCAGCAGCCAAATGGGGGCACAGGGGGCCTTCGGGGAGCTGTTTTTT | CASSQMGAQGAFGELFF
- | - | TRBJ1-2 | TRBV10-1 | TGCGCCAGCAGTGAGTCGGCGGACTTGGTCGATGGCTACACCTTC | CASSESADLVDGYTF
- | - | TRBJ2-1 | TRBV4-1 | TGCGCCAGTTCAGCCAATACGGGCAATGAGCAGTTCTTC | CASSANTGNEQFF
- | TRBD1 | TRBJ1-2 | TRBV5-4 | TGTGCCAGCAGCTTGGACGGGACAGTCTATGGCTACACCTTC | CASSLDGTVYGYTF
few | - | TRBJ2-2 | TRBV19 | TGTGCCACTAAAAAGGAGGTTCGGGCCGGGGAGCTGTTTTTT | CATKKEVRAGELFF
- | - | TRBJ1-1 | TRBV11-3 | TGTGCCAGCAGCTCCGGGGGTAGCACTGAAGCTTTCTTT | CASSSGGSTEAFF
- | - | TRBJ2-6 | TRBV7-3 | TGTGCCAGCAGCTCCACCCGGCCTGGGCAAGGTGGGGCCAACGTCCTGACTTTC | CASSSTRPGQGGANVLTF
- | - | TRBJ1-1 | TRBV10-1 | TGCGCCAGCAGTCCCAATCTGGGCCTCCACACTGAAGCTTTCTTT | CASSPNLGLHTEAFF
- | - | TRBJ2-7 | TRBV5-6 | TGTGCCAGCAGCCTTGACCCCCGGGACAACTACTACGAGCAGTACTTC | CASSLDPRDNYYEQYF
- | TRBD1 | TRBJ1-1 | TRBV10-3 | TGTGCCATCAGGGGACAGGGGACGAACACTGAAGCTTTCTTT | CAIRGQGTNTEAFF
- | TRBD1 | TRBJ1-5 | TRBV27 | TGTGCCAGCAGTCCTTGGACAGGGAGGAGCAATCAGCCCCAGCATTTT | CASSPWTGRSNQPQHF
- | TRBD1 | TRBJ1-5 | TRBV27 | TGTGCCAGCAGAGACAGGGGTCGCTATCAGCCCCAGCATTTT | CASRDRGRYQPQHF
- | TRBD1 | TRBJ1-2 | TRBV6-5 | TGTGCCAGCAGTAGACAGGGGCCGGTTATCTATGGCTACACCTTC | CASSRQGPVIYGYTF
- | TRBD1 | TRBJ1-4 | TRBV7-2 | TGTGCCAGCAGCTTAGCGGACAGGGGTGAAAAACTGTTTTTT | CASSLADRGEKLFF
- | TRBD1 | TRBJ1-1 | TRBV5-8 | TGTGCCAGCAGCCCTAATAGGACAGGGGGCATCACTGAAGCTTTCTTT | CASSPNRTGGITEAFF
- | TRBD1 | TRBJ1-2 | TRBV14 | TGTGCCAGCAGCCAAGACTCCGGGACAGGGTTATATGGCTACACCTTC | CASSQDSGTGLYGYTF
- | - | TRBJ2-1 | TRBV7-2 | TGTGCCAGCAGCTTTAGGGGTGAGCAGTTCTTC | CASSFRGEQFF
few | - | TRBJ1-2 | TRBV7-2 | TGTGCCAGCACCCCCTGGGCAGGGAACTCTAACTATGGCTACACCTTC | CASTPWAGNSNYGYTF
- | - | TRBJ1-1 | TRBV18 | TGTGCCAGCTCACCACCGTCTGGGGCAGGGTACACTGAAGCTTTCTTT | CASSPPSGAGYTEAFF
- | TRBD2 | TRBJ2-1 | TRBV5-4 | TGTGCCAGCAGTCGCGGACTAGCGGGGGGGCCCCTTTACAATGAGCAGTTCTTC | CASSRGLAGGPLYNEQFF